This T cell receptor beta chain was observed in a study of shared clonotypes between healthy human individuals. Study information: Each donor contributed plates that comprised three CD4 naive, three CD4 memory, two CD8 naive and one CD8 memory. General study points: Several donors held about 5% of naive CD4 clonotypes in common. The study found lower generation probabilities in non-shared clonotypes than in those shared by all four donors.

As to this clone: Its antigen remains unknown.

The germline V gene encodes CDR1 MNHEY and CDR2 SVGAGI. CDR3 size: 11 residues. V was trimmed by 6 bases and J by 4 bases, leaving 4 bases between them. Profiling relied on immunoSEQ multiplex PCR, and the TCRdb table lists in-frame clones only, not all of them. The sample carries under 750,000 clones, 55% to 75% recorded once. This clonotype was sampled from a woman in her 30s in good health. V is TRBV6-5 and J is TRBJ2-1, with D uncertain. The sequencing sample was made of memory CD4+ T cells sorted from blood. Described subset: CD45RA-negative fraction. CDR3 residues: CASREYNEQFF. CDR3 bases: TGTGCCAGCAGAGAGTACAATGAGCAGTTCTTC.